Listed here are 21 T cell receptor beta chains from one sample, sequenced in a study of CD8 T cells in Susac syndrome. When the RNA was reverse transcribed, random hexamers were used with an input of roughly 0.45 to 1 ug. Using its own MiXCR run on the immunoSEQ multiplex PCR reads, TCRdb lists one record per CDR3 protein. The sample has 160,000 or so distinct CDR3 sequences; 85% to 95% are singletons. The sample comprised CD8+ T cells from PBMCs. These receptors were taken from a human donor with multiple sclerosis.

The chain employs TRBV6-6 and TRBJ2-7; TRBD2 matches 7 bases. This CDR3 comprises 15 residues. V shed 1 base and J 7 bases; nucleotides not matched to a gene: 10. Per germline, CDR1 MNHNY and CDR2 SVGAGI (reference sequence). The CDR3 region is CASSYFGGSSGEQYF. The CDR3 region has the DNA TGTGCCAGCAGTTACTTTGGCGGGAGCTCGGGGGAGCAGTACTTC.

The gene calls are TRBV29-1 and TRBJ1-3; D unresolved. Germline loops: CDR1 SQVTM, CDR2 ANQGSEA. The CDR3 consists of 12 residues. V lost 7 bases and J lost 1, with 8 bases in between. DNA for the CDR3: TGCAGCGGGGTGAAGTCTGGAAACACCATATATTTT. This codes for CSGVKSGNTIYF.

The rearrangement joins TRBV19 to TRBJ2-1, with D hard to call. This CDR3 is 10 amino acids long. Trimming removed 4 bases at V and 5 bases at J, with 0 bases between. Germline values: CDR1 LNHDA, CDR2 SQIVND (reference sequence). CDR3 nucleotides: TGTGCCAGTAGTAACAATGAGCAGTTCTTC. This encodes CASSNNEQFF.

The table lists this clonotype with a few counts. This rearrangement joins TRBV23-1 to TRBJ2-7; TRBD1 aligns across 7 bases. TRBV23-1 qualifies as an ORF whose function is uncertain. The CDR3 is 14 residues long. V dropped 5 bases and J dropped 3; count of bases not matched to a gene: 7. The CDR3: CASSSRDSFYEQYF. For the CDR3, the DNA is TGCGCCAGCAGTTCCCGGGACAGCTTCTACGAGCAGTACTTC.

This chain uses TRBV27 with TRBJ1-1; perhaps TRBD1 as D (6 bases). The CDR3 loop spans 14 amino acids. Trimming took 10 bases from V and 8 from J, leaving 23 bases between them. The germline V gene has CDR1 MNHEY and CDR2 SMNVEV (reference sequence). In DNA form, the CDR3 reads TGTGCCACCCTAGCGGGAGGGGGTAGGAGGGAAGCTTTCTTT. Translated: CATLAGGGRREAFF.

This rearrangement joins TRBV29-1 to TRBJ1-2; D gene uncertain. Trimming cost V 6 bases and J 0 bases, with 8 bases left between them. CDR1 is SQVTM and CDR2 is ANQGSEA in the germline V gene. There are 12 residues in the CDR3. CDR3: CSVRLSNYGYTF. As DNA, the CDR3 is TGCAGCGTGCGGTTGTCTAACTATGGCTACACCTTC.

This clonotype appeared a single time. The chain is built from TRBV5-1 and TRBJ2-1, with 14 bases that match TRBD2. The CDR3 consists of 15 residues. J was trimmed by 0 bases and V by 8 bases; bases with no gene match: 1. CDR1 is SGHRS and CDR2 is YFSETQ in the germline V gene. CDR3 region: CASGTSGSSYNEQFF. CDR3 DNA sequence: TGCGCCAGTGGGACTAGCGGGAGCTCCTACAATGAGCAGTTCTTC.

CDR3 nucleotide sequence: TGCAGCGTGACTCCGGGCCGCAACACTGAAGCTTTCTTT. The encoded protein is CSVTPGRNTEAFF. The V gene is TRBV29-1, the J gene TRBJ1-1; D unresolved. The CDR3 contains 13 residues. The V end lost 6 bases, the J end lost 2 bases, and 13 bases lay between the germline ends. Looked up from germline, CDR1 is SQVTM and CDR2 is ANQGSEA. The complete variable domain, with remaining parts taken from reference TRBV29-1 and TRBJ1-1, reads SAVISQKPSRDICQRGTSLTIQCQVDSQVTMMFWYRQQPGQSLTLIATANQGSEATYESGFVIDKFPISRPNLTFSTLTVSNMSPEDSSIYLCSVTPGRNTEAFFGQGTRLTVV.

The chain recombines TRBV2 with TRBJ2-1; no firm D call. From germline, CDR1 is SNHLY and CDR2 FYNNEI. V was cut by 4 bases and J by 4 bases, with 5 bases left in between. This CDR3 contains 12 residues. The CDR3 reads CASSGQYNEQFF. CDR3 nucleotides: TGTGCCAGCAGTGGGCAGTACAATGAGCAGTTCTTC.

The gene calls are TRBV13 and TRBJ2-7; 8 nucleotides agree with TRBD1. Germline CDR1 and CDR2: PRHDT and FYEKMQ (reference sequence). J was trimmed by 2 bases and V by 5 bases; bases with no gene match: 8. The CDR3 runs 15 residues. The CDR3 bases are TGTGCCAGCAGCGCCCGGACAGGGCCCCCCTACGAGCAGTACTTC. This gives the protein CASSARTGPPYEQYF.

This chain links TRBV13 with TRBJ2-6; D remains unclear. Germline V gives CDR1 PRHDT, CDR2 FYEKMQ (reference sequence). The CDR3 length is 15 residues. The V end lost 1 base, the J end lost 0 bases, and 4 bases lay between the germline ends. The CDR3 DNA follows: TGTGCCAGCAGCTTAGCGGACTCTGGGGCCAACGTCCTGACTTTC. Its protein is CASSLADSGANVLTF.

The gene calls are TRBV6-5 and TRBJ1-1; D is unclear. Germline V gene data show CDR1 as MNHEY and CDR2 as SVGAGI. The CDR3 sequence is 15 residues long. Trimming took 4 bases from V and 6 from J, leaving 18 bases between them. Here the CDR3 DNA reads TGTGCCAGCAGTTTCAGTGGCGCCCTGAGCGCTGAAGCTTTCTTT. Amino acids: CASSFSGALSAEAFF.

The table lists this clonotype with a few counts. The V call is TRBV7-9, the J call TRBJ1-5; tentative D call: TRBD1 (6 bases). The V and J ends lost 6 bases and 6 bases respectively, with 9 bases between them. This CDR3 region has 12 residues. Germline values: CDR1 SEHNR, CDR2 FQNEAQ (reference sequence). As DNA, the CDR3 is TGTGCCAGCAGTCAAGGGGGTCAGCCCCAGCATTTT. It codes for CASSQGGQPQHF.

Comments on this clonotype: Mismatch with germline at one junction end may stem from a read error. The rearrangement links TRBV12-3 or TRBV12-4 to TRBJ2-1; TRBD1 agrees at 8 bases. This CDR3 is 13 amino acids long. Written as DNA, the CDR3 is TGTGCCAGCAGTTTAGGGTTGCAGGGGGCTATCATCTTC. Amino acid sequence: CASSLGLQGAIIF.

The chain recombines TRBV5-4 with TRBJ2-3; 8 nucleotides line up with TRBD1. This CDR3 comprises 12 residues. The J segment lost 1 base and the V segment lost 10 bases, leaving 2 bases of the junction unmatched. CDR1 is SGHNT, CDR2 YYREEE, per germline (reference sequence). DNA for the CDR3: TGTGCCGAGGGACAGGGCACAGATACGCAGTATTTT. Its translation is CAEGQGTDTQYF.

CDR3 amino acids: CASSPNGDWADTQYF. The CDR3 coding sequence is TGTGCCAGCAGCCCAAACGGGGACTGGGCGGATACGCAGTATTTT. The gene calls are TRBV7-6 and TRBJ2-3; D possibly corresponds to TRBD2 (6 bases). The CDR3 is 15 amino acids. V lost 5 bases to trimming and J lost 6 bases, with 18 bases between them. The germline V gene has CDR1 SGHVS and CDR2 FNYEAQ.

The chain has TRBV3-1 and TRBJ2-1, with no clear D. Trimming took 0 bases from V and 1 from J, leaving 13 bases between them. The CDR3 spans 17 residues. Germline V gene lookup returns CDR1 LGHDT and CDR2 YNNKEL (reference sequence). This chain's CDR3 is CASSQDFLPLSYNEQFF. CDR3 coding DNA: TGTGCCAGCAGCCAAGATTTCCTACCTCTATCCTACAATGAGCAGTTCTTC.

The count of this clonotype is one. The chain couples TRBV7-8 to TRBJ2-2, with 13 bases aligning to TRBD2. CDR1 and CDR2 from the germline V gene are SGHVS and FQNEAQ. Trimming took 5 bases from V and 6 from J; bases not matched to a gene: 9. This CDR3 is 17 amino acids long. The CDR3 sequence: CASSELAGGPLPGELFF. The CDR3 coding sequence is TGTGCCAGCAGCGAACTAGCGGGAGGGCCTCTCCCCGGGGAGCTGTTTTTT.

This chain uses TRBV4-2 with TRBJ2-7; weak D call: TRBD2 (7 bases). The CDR3 runs to 16 residues. Germline V gene lookup returns CDR1 LGHNA and CDR2 YNFKEQ. V was trimmed by 5 bases and J by 2 bases, leaving 19 bases between them. DNA of the CDR3: TGTGCCAGCAGCTCAAGGGGGGGCGACAGCGCCTACGAGCAGTACTTC. Protein sequence: CASSSRGGDSAYEQYF.

The chain couples TRBV18 to TRBJ1-2, with D possibly matching TRBD1 (5 bases). Between the trimmed V and J ends, which lost 3 bases and 3 bases, there was a span of 14 bases. The germline V gene has CDR1 KGHSH and CDR2 LQKENI. This CDR3 contains 15 residues. The CDR3 sequence is CASSPLSGSDYGYTF. The CDR3 DNA is TGTGCCAGCTCACCTCTTTCAGGGTCGGACTATGGCTACACCTTC.

This clonotype has just one count. The chain recombines TRBV19 with TRBJ2-7, with D perhaps matching TRBD2 (6 bases). CDR3 length: 13 residues. Germline CDR1 LNHDA, CDR2 SQIVND (reference sequence). V lost 7 bases, J lost 5 bases, and 15 bases lay in between. The CDR3 nucleotides are TGTGCCAGTACCCCTCGGGGAGGAGACGAGCAGTACTTC. Its protein is CASTPRGGDEQYF.